The 30 T cell receptor beta chains below come from one sample, sequenced in a study of T cells in Graves' hyperthyroidism and ophthalmopathy. Amplification targeted TCR beta CDR3 regions from RNA transcripts. The HTBI primer set drove a first-round RT-PCR of the TCR CDR3. One entry per CDR3 protein results from TCRdb running MiXCR on the multiplex PCR reads. The sample includes about 350,000 distinct CDR3 sequences, 18% of them seen just once. The material sequenced was blood. The receptor set was obtained from a woman between 40 and 55 years old with Graves' ophthalmopathy.

The genes are TRBV6-1 and TRBJ1-1; a weak D match, TRBD1 (5 bases). Looked up from germline, CDR1 is MNHNS and CDR2 is SASEGT. The CDR3 totals 15 residues. V was cut by 4 bases and J by 5 bases, with 17 bases left in between. The CDR3: CASSARVGGVTEAFF. DNA for the CDR3: TGTGCCAGCAGTGCTCGGGTTGGGGGGGTTACTGAAGCTTTCTTT.

The chain joins TRBV3-1 to TRBJ1-1; tentative D call: TRBD1 (5 bases). V was shortened by 6 bases and J by 0 bases, with 14 bases between the two germline ends. Looked up from germline, CDR1 is LGHDT and CDR2 is YNNKEL (reference sequence). CDR3 length: 15 residues. CDR3 DNA sequence: TGTGCCAGCAGTCGTAAATCACAGGTGAACACTGAAGCTTTCTTT. Its translation: CASSRKSQVNTEAFF.

This clonotype was seen repeatedly, ten times or more. The chain's CDR3 is CASSYSNSGSYEQYF. The CDR3 DNA follows: TGTGCCAGCAGTTACTCGAACAGCGGGAGCTACGAGCAGTACTTC. The chain joins TRBV6-2 or TRBV6-3 to TRBJ2-7; 8 bases fit TRBD2. The CDR3 runs to 15 residues. J lost 3 bases, V lost 0 bases, and 4 bases had no gene match. Germline V lookup: CDR1 MNHEY, CDR2 SVGEGT.

This clonotype has at least ten counts. The chain uses TRBV27 and TRBJ2-5; 8 nucleotides agree with TRBD1. V was clipped by 1 base and J by 5 bases; unmatched bases: 3. The length of the CDR3 is 14 residues. Germline CDR1 and CDR2: MNHEY and SMNVEV (reference sequence). CDR3 amino acids: CASSLYRGKETQYF. In nucleotides, the CDR3 is TGTGCCAGCAGTTTATACAGGGGGAAGGAGACCCAGTACTTC.

This clonotype was seen many times. The chain employs TRBV19 and TRBJ1-1; D gene ambiguous. Deletions cut 3 bases from V and 1 base from J, with 15 bases between. From germline, CDR1 is LNHDA and CDR2 SQIVND (reference sequence). This CDR3 is built from 16 residues. The CDR3 here is CASSILNRPGNTEAFF. DNA for the CDR3: TGTGCCAGTAGTATCTTGAATCGGCCGGGGAACACTGAAGCTTTCTTT.

This clonotype was seen just once. V usage is TRBV6-1 and J usage is TRBJ1-2; no firm D call. V lost 0 bases to trimming and J lost 4 bases, with 12 bases between them. There are 15 residues in the CDR3. The germline V gene has CDR1 MNHNS and CDR2 SASEGT. The CDR3 DNA is TGTGCCAGCAGTGAAGCTGGGTCGGGTCCCTATGGCTACACCTTC. It specifies CASSEAGSGPYGYTF.

This clonotype was found many times. J is TRBJ2-7 and V is TRBV19; TRBD2 matches at 9 bases. Losses at the gene ends were 6 bases for V and 1 base for J; bases not matched to a gene: 13. Per the germline V gene, CDR1 is LNHDA and CDR2 is SQIVND (reference sequence). CDR3 length: 17 residues. The CDR3 spells CASRPELAGETSYEQYF. The CDR3 DNA is TGTGCCAGTAGGCCGGAATTAGCGGGAGAGACATCCTACGAGCAGTACTTC. Combining the CDR3 with reference TRBV19 and TRBJ2-7 gives the whole variable domain DGGITQSPKYLFRKEGQNVTLSCEQNLNHDAMYWYRQDPGQGLRLIYYSQIVNDFQKGDIAEGYSVSREKKESFPLTVTSAQKNPTAFYLCASRPELAGETSYEQYFGPGTRLTVT.

This clonotype was seen at least ten times. The rearrangement uses TRBV20-1 and TRBJ2-2, with 13 bases lining up with TRBD2. The length of the CDR3 is 17 residues. The trim removed 6 bases at V and 6 bases at J, leaving 13 bases unmatched. Germline-derived CDR1 and CDR2 are DFQATT and SNEGSKA (reference sequence). This CDR3 reads CSARTSGRMGRAGELFF. The CDR3 nucleotides are TGCAGTGCCCGGACTAGCGGGAGAATGGGGCGGGCCGGGGAGCTGTTTTTT.

This clonotype showed up many times. V usage is TRBV11-2 and J usage is TRBJ2-5; TRBD2 agrees at 9 bases. Germline assignment: CDR1 SGHAT and CDR2 FQNNGV. The CDR3 loop spans 15 amino acids. V lost 6 bases, J lost 5 bases, and 10 bases stayed unmatched. CDR3 in DNA: TGTGCCAGCAGACGTCCGGGACTAGCTGCGGAGACCCAGTACTTC. This sequence encodes CASRRPGLAAETQYF.

The chain employs TRBV6-1 and TRBJ1-1; unclear D gene. The CDR3 is 13 residues long. V was trimmed by 5 bases and J by 3 bases, leaving 10 bases between them. CDR1 and CDR2 (germline): MNHNS, SASEGT. The CDR3 is CASSLGKHTEAFF. The CDR3, as DNA: TGTGCCAGCAGTCTAGGGAAACACACTGAAGCTTTCTTT.

This chain links TRBV7-2 with TRBJ1-1; TRBD1 matches 8 bases. Germline lookup yields CDR1 SGHTA and CDR2 FQGNSA. The CDR3 is 16 amino acids. The trim removed 1 base at V and 6 bases at J, leaving 10 bases unmatched. The CDR3 region is CASSLVAGGADSEAFF. In DNA form, the CDR3 reads TGTGCCAGCAGCTTAGTCGCAGGGGGCGCTGATTCTGAAGCTTTCTTT.

This clonotype was recorded many times. The rearrangement links TRBV12-3 or TRBV12-4 to TRBJ1-1; D gene uncertain. The CDR3 spans 15 residues. V dropped 3 bases and J dropped 1 base, with 12 bases sitting between them. The CDR3 bases are TGTGCCAGCAGTTTGTACCCGTTCTGGAACACTGAAGCTTTCTTT. Translation: CASSLYPFWNTEAFF.

In this sample, this clonotype turned up many times. J is TRBJ1-5 and V is TRBV7-2; D ambiguous. The CDR3 runs 15 residues. Germline values: CDR1 SGHTA, CDR2 FQGNSA. V lost 1 base and J 4 bases, leaving 11 bases between the germline ends. CDR3 coding DNA: TGTGCCAGCAGCTTAGGCACGCGGGGAAATCAGCCCCAGCATTTT. Its translation: CASSLGTRGNQPQHF.

This clonotype was picked up a small number of times. This sequence joins TRBV4-2 and TRBJ2-7; 14 bases match TRBD2. CDR1 is LGHNA, CDR2 YNFKEQ, per germline. The CDR3 spans 18 residues. After removal of 3 bases from V and 0 bases from J, the junction contained 7 bases not matched to a gene. CDR3 sequence: CASSQPGLAGDFSYEQYF. The CDR3 bases are TGTGCCAGCAGCCAGCCGGGACTAGCGGGAGATTTCTCCTACGAGCAGTACTTC.

This clonotype was seen at least ten times. The chain joins TRBV5-1 to TRBJ2-2, with D perhaps matching TRBD2 (6 bases). The CDR3 extends over 16 amino acids. Trimming left V 4 bases short and J 5 bases short, with 18 bases between. Germline V gene sequence: CDR1 SGHRS, CDR2 YFSETQ. DNA of the CDR3: TGCGCCAGCAGCGCCATTGGGCTAGCGATGACCGGGGAGCTGTTTTTT. Translation gives CASSAIGLAMTGELFF.

At least ten counts were recorded for this clonotype. The chain links TRBV28 to TRBJ2-4; TRBD1 matches at 9 bases. The CDR3 has 16 residues. V was clipped by 4 bases and J by 6 bases; unmatched bases: 10. Germline CDR1 MDHEN, CDR2 SYDVKM. CDR3 sequence: CASSSKDRQGGNIQYF. The CDR3 coding sequence is TGTGCCAGCAGTTCAAAAGATCGACAGGGGGGAAACATTCAGTACTTC.

This clonotype appeared many times. V gene TRBV6-1 combines with J gene TRBJ1-2; weak D call: TRBD1 (5 bases). Trimming left V 5 bases short and J 6 bases short, with 16 bases between. The CDR3 loop spans 14 amino acids. Germline V gives CDR1 MNHNS, CDR2 SASEGT. CDR3 sequence: CASSTYFGADGYTF. In nucleotides, the CDR3 is TGTGCCAGCAGTACCTATTTCGGGGCCGATGGCTACACCTTC.

J is TRBJ2-4 and V is TRBV6-5; D unclear. CDR1 MNHEY and CDR2 SVGAGI come from the germline V gene. The CDR3 length is 14 residues. V dropped 4 bases and J dropped 2 bases, with 9 bases sitting between them. CDR3 DNA: TGTGCCAGCAGTTCGGATGCGACCAAAAACATTCAGTACTTC. Its translation is CASSSDATKNIQYF.

The table lists this clonotype with many counts. The rearrangement joins TRBV11-2 to TRBJ1-2; TRBD1 aligns across 11 bases. CDR3 length equals 16 residues. The junction had 4 bases not matched to a gene; V was cut back by 4 bases and J by 0 bases. Looked up from germline, CDR1 is SGHAT and CDR2 is FQNNGV. The CDR3 is CASSWDRGTPNYGYTF. Written as DNA, the CDR3 is TGTGCCAGCAGCTGGGACAGGGGGACCCCTAACTATGGCTACACCTTC. The variable domain in full, with the rest retrieved from reference TRBV11-2 and TRBJ1-2, is EAGVAQSPRYKIIEKRQSVAFWCNPISGHATLYWYQQILGQGPKLLIQFQNNGVVDDSQLPKDRFSAERLKGVDSTLKIQPAKLEDSAVYLCASSWDRGTPNYGYTFGSGTRLTVV.

J is TRBJ2-7 and V is TRBV2; 10 bases are a match to TRBD2. The germline V gene encodes CDR1 SNHLY and CDR2 FYNNEI. There are 14 residues in the CDR3. With 4 bases clipped from V and 2 bases from J, the junction kept 2 bases outside the gene matches. CDR3 in DNA: TGTGCCAGCAGTGTACTAGCGGGACCCTACGAGCAGTACTTC. Its translation: CASSVLAGPYEQYF.

This clonotype was found many times. The CDR3 sequence: CSAQQGAGNQPQHF. Written as DNA, the CDR3 is TGCAGTGCTCAACAGGGGGCAGGCAATCAGCCCCAGCATTTT. V usage is TRBV20-1 and J usage is TRBJ1-5, with 9 bases fitting TRBD1. The CDR3 extends over 14 amino acids. Germline CDR1 is DFQATT and CDR2 is SNEGSKA (reference sequence). V dropped 5 bases and J dropped 2; count of bases not matched to a gene: 4.

V and J are TRBV6-1 and TRBJ2-7; tentatively, D is TRBD2 (6 bases). The CDR3 is 16 residues long. Germline assignment: CDR1 MNHNS and CDR2 SASEGT. Trimming pared 1 base from V and 1 base from J, leaving 14 bases between. CDR3 DNA sequence: TGTGCCAGCAGTGAAGGCGGGGTTGGGGGTTCCTACGAGCAGTACTTC. Translated: CASSEGGVGGSYEQYF.

This clonotype was detected many times. The chain has TRBV6-1 and TRBJ2-7; tentatively, D is TRBD1 (6 bases). CDR1 MNHNS and CDR2 SASEGT come from the germline V gene. V shed 5 bases and J shed 4 bases, with 12 bases lying between them. This CDR3 is built from 13 residues. The DNA of the CDR3 is TGTGCCAGCAGTCGGCAGGGGTGGTACGAGCAGTACTTC. Its protein product is CASSRQGWYEQYF.

This clonotype was picked up a small number of times. This may come from a read error, since a much larger clone is one base off. The chain employs TRBV5-1 and TRBJ1-1, with D maybe TRBD1 (6 bases). CDR1 is SGHRS, CDR2 YFSETQ, per germline. This CDR3 region has 15 residues. The ends were cut back, 3 bases at V and 4 bases at J, with 16 bases in the middle. CDR3 amino acids: CASSSVQGGITEAFF. In DNA form, the CDR3 reads TGCGCCAGCAGCTCGGTACAGGGTGGGATCACTGAAGCTTTCTTT.

This clonotype was picked up many times. The CDR3 nucleotides are TGTGCCAGCAGGGCTTCCGGGACCGACTCCTACGAGCAGTACTTC. Translation gives CASRASGTDSYEQYF. This chain uses TRBV12-3 or TRBV12-4 with TRBJ2-7; perhaps D is TRBD1 or TRBD2 (5 bases each). V was shortened by 6 bases and J by 0 bases, with 15 bases between the two germline ends. CDR3 size: 15 residues.

This clonotype was observed at least ten times. A read error may be the cause here, since a much bigger clone is one base away. The chain has TRBV6-2 or TRBV6-3 and TRBJ1-1; D is undetermined. Germline V gives CDR1 MNHEY, CDR2 SVGEGT. This CDR3 is built from 10 residues. This chain's CDR3 is CASRDIEVFF. The CDR3 DNA reads as TGTGCCAGCAGGGATATCGAAGTTTTCTTT.

This clonotype was detected only a few times. The J gene is TRBJ2-2, the V gene TRBV30; TRBD2 aligns across 13 bases. Germline trimming cut 6 bases from V and 3 bases from J; bases unmatched to any gene: 7. CDR3 length equals 16 residues. Germline V lookup: CDR1 GTSNPN, CDR2 SVGIG (reference sequence). CDR3 nucleotides: TGTGCCTGTCCGGGACTAGCGGGATCTTACACCGGGGAGCTGTTTTTT. It codes for CACPGLAGSYTGELFF.

The V gene is TRBV12-3 or TRBV12-4, the J gene TRBJ1-1; D perhaps matches TRBD1 (5 bases). This CDR3 spans 16 amino acids. The V end lost 6 bases, the J end lost 4 bases, and 21 bases lay between the germline ends. Here the CDR3 reads CASSLKAPGLGTEAFF. The CDR3 nucleotides are TGTGCCAGCAGCTTAAAGGCGCCAGGGTTGGGCACTGAAGCTTTCTTT.

This clonotype was seen repeatedly, ten times or more. J is TRBJ2-5 and V is TRBV6-2 or TRBV6-3; D not certain. The CDR3 spans 14 residues. The germline gives CDR1 MNHEY, CDR2 SVGEGT. The germline V and J ends were trimmed by 4 bases and 7 bases, with 16 bases remaining between them. The chain's CDR3 is CASSSVKGLGTQYF. The CDR3 DNA sequence: TGTGCCAGCAGTTCGGTTAAGGGTCTCGGGACCCAGTACTTC.

V and J are TRBV4-3 and TRBJ2-6; 8 bases line up with TRBD2. CDR3 length equals 17 residues. Per the germline V gene, CDR1 is LGHNA and CDR2 is YSLEER. V was pared by 1 base and J by 0 bases, with 2 bases of the junction left unmatched. The CDR3 DNA reads TGCGCCAGCAGCCAAGGGACTAGCAGCTCTGGGGCCAACGTCCTGACTTTC. This encodes CASSQGTSSSGANVLTF.